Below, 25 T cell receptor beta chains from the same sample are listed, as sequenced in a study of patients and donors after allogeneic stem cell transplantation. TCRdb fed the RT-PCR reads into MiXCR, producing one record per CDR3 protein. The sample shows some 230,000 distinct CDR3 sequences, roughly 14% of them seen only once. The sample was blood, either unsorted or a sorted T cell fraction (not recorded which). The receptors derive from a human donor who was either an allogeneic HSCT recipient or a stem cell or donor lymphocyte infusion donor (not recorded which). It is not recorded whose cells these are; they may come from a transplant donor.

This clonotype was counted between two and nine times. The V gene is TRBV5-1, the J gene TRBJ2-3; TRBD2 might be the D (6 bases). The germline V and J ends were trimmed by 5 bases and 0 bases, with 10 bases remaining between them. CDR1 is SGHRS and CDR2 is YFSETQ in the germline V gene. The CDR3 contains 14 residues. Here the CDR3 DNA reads TGCGCCAGCAGGCGGGGCGGAAGCACAGATACGCAGTATTTT. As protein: CASRRGGSTDTQYF.

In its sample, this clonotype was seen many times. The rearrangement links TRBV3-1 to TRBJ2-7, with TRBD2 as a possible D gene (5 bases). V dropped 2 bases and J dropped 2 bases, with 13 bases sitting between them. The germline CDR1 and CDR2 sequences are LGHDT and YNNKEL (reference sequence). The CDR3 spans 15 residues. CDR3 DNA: TGTGCCAGCAGCCAACGGACTCCGGAGCCCTACGAGCAGTACTTC. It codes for CASSQRTPEPYEQYF.

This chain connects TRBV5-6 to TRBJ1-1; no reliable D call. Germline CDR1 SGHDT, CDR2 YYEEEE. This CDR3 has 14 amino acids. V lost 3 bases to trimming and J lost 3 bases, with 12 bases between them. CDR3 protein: CASSSLGGHTEAFF. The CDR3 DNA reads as TGTGCCAGCAGCTCCCTGGGAGGGCACACTGAAGCTTTCTTT.

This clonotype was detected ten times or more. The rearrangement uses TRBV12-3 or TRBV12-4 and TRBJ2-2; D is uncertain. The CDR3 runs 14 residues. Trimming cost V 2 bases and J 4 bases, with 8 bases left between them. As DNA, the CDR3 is TGTGCCAGCAGTTTACGGCACCCCACCGGGGAGCTGTTTTTT. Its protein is CASSLRHPTGELFF.

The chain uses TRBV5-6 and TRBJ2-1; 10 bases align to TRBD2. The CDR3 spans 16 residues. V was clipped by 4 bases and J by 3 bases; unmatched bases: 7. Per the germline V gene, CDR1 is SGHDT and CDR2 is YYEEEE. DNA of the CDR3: TGTGCCAGCAGCGCCGGACTAGCGGTGCACTACAATGAGCAGTTCTTC. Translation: CASSAGLAVHYNEQFF.

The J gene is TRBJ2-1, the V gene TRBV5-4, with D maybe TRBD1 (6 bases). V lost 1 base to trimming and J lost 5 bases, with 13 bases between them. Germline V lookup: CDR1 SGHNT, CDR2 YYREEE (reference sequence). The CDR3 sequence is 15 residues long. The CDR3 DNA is TGTGCCAGCAGCTTGACCCAGGGGAAAAACAATGAGCAGTTCTTC. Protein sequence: CASSLTQGKNNEQFF.

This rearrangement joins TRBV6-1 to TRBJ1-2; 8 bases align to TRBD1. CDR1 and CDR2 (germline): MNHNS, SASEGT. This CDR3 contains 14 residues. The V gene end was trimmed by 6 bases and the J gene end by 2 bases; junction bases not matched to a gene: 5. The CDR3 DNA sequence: TGTGCCAGCAGGACGACAGGGGTGAACTATGGCTACACCTTC. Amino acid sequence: CASRTTGVNYGYTF.

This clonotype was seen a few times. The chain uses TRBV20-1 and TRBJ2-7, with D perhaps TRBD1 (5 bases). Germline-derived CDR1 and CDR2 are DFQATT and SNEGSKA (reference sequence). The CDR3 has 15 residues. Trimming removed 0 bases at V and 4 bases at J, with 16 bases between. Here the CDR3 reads CSARDSLPGWYEQYF. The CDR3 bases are TGCAGTGCTAGAGATAGCCTCCCAGGGTGGTACGAGCAGTACTTC.

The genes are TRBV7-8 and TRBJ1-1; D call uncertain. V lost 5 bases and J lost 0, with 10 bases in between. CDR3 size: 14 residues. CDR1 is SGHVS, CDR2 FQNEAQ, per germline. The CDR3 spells CASSRLAVNTEAFF. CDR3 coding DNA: TGTGCCAGCAGCCGCCTAGCGGTGAACACTGAAGCTTTCTTT.

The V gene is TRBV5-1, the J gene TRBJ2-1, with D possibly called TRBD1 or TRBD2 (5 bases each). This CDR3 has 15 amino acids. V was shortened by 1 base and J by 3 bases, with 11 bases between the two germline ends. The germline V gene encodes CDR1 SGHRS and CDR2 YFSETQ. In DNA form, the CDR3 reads TGCGCCAGCAGCTTGAGGCAGGGAGTCTACAATGAGCAGTTCTTC. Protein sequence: CASSLRQGVYNEQFF.

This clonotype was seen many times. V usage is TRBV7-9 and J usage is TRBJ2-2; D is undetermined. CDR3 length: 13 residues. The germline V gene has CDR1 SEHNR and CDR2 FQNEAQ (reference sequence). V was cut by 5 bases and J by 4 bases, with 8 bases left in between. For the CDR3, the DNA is TGTGCCAGCAGCACAAAGGGCACCGGGGAGCTGTTTTTT. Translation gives CASSTKGTGELFF.

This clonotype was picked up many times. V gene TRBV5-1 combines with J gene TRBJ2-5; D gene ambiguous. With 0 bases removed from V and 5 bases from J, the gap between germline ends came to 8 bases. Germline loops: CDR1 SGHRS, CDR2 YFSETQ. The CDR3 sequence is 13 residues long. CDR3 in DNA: TGCGCCAGCAGCTTGGAGCCCGGGGAGACCCAGTACTTC. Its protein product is CASSLEPGETQYF.

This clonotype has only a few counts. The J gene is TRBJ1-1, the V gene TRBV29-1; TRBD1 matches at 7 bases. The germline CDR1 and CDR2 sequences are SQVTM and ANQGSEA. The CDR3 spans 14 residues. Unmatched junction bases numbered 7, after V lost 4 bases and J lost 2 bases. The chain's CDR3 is CSVVRQGLNTEAFF. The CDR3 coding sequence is TGCAGCGTTGTTCGACAGGGCCTTAACACTGAAGCTTTCTTT.

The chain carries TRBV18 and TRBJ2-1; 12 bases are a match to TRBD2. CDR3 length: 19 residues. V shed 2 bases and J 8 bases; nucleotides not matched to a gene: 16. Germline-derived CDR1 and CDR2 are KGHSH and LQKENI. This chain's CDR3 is CASSPRPSGGASSIDEQFF. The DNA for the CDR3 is TGTGCCAGCTCACCAAGGCCTAGCGGGGGGGCCAGTTCAATAGATGAGCAGTTCTTC. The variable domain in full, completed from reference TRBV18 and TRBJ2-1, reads NAGVMQNPRHLVRRRGQEARLRCSPMKGHSHVYWYRQLPEEGLKFMVYLQKENIIDESGMPKERFSAEFPKEGPSILRIQQVVRGDSAAYFCASSPRPSGGASSIDEQFFGPGTRLTVL.

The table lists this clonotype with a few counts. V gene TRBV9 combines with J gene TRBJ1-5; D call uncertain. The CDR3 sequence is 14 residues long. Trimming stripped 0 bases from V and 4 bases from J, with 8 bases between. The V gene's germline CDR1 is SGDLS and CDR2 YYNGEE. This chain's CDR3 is CASSVGRNNQPQHF. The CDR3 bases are TGTGCCAGCAGCGTAGGGAGAAATAATCAGCCCCAGCATTTT. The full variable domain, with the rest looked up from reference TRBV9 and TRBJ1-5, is DSGVTQTPKHLITATGQRVTLRCSPRSGDLSVYWYQQSLDQGLQFLIQYYNGEERAKGNILERFSAQQFPDLHSELNLSSLELGDSALYFCASSVGRNNQPQHFGDGTRLSIL.

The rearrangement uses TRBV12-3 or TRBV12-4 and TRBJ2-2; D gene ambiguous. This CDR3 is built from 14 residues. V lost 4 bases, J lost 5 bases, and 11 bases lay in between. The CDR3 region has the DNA TGTGCCAGCAGTTCGACGGTGGGGACCGGGGAGCTGTTTTTT. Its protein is CASSSTVGTGELFF.

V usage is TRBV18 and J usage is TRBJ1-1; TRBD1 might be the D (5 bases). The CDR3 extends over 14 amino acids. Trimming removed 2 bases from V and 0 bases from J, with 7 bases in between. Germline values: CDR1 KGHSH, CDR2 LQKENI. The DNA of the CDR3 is TGTGCCAGCTCACCAGGGGCGATGAACACTGAAGCTTTCTTT. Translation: CASSPGAMNTEAFF.

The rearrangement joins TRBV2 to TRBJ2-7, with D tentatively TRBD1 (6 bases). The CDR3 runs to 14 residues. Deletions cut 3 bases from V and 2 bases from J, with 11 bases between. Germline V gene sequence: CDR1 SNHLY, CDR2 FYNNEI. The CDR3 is CASSDSGTTYEQYF. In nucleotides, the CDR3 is TGTGCCAGCAGTGATTCCGGGACAACCTACGAGCAGTACTTC.

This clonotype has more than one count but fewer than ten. CDR3 sequence: CASSYSQTGELFF. CDR3 sequence (DNA): TGTGCCAGCAGTTACTCCCAGACCGGGGAGCTGTTTTTT. The chain links TRBV6-2 or TRBV6-3 to TRBJ2-2; D is unclear. The length of the CDR3 is 13 residues. Trimming stripped 0 bases from V and 5 bases from J, with 4 bases between. Germline values: CDR1 MNHEY, CDR2 SVGEGT.

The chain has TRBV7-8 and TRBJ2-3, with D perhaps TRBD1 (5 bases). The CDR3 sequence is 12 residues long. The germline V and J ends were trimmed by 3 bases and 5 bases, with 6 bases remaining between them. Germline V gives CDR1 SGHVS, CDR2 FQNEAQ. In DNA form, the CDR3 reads TGTGCCAGCAGCTTTCAGGGAGATACGCAGTATTTT. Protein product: CASSFQGDTQYF.

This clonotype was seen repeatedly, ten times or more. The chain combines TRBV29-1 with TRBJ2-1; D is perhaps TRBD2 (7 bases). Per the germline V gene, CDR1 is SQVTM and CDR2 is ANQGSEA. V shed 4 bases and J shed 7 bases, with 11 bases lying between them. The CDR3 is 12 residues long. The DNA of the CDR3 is TGCAGCGTTGTTAGGGGGGGGAATGAGCAGTTCTTC. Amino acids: CSVVRGGNEQFF.

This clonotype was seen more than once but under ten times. CDR3 amino acids: CSARYVLLEENYEQYF. In DNA form, the CDR3 reads TGCAGTGCTAGATACGTTTTGCTTGAGGAGAACTACGAGCAGTACTTC. The chain links TRBV20-1 to TRBJ2-7; D call uncertain. V gave up 2 bases and J gave up 3 bases, with 20 bases separating them. The CDR3 spans 16 residues. Germline-derived CDR1 and CDR2 are DFQATT and SNEGSKA (reference sequence).

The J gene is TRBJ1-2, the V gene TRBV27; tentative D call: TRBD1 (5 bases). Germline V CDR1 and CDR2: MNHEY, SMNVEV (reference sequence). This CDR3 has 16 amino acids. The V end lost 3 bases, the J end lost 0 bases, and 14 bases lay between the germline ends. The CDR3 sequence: CASSLDAGRANYGYTF. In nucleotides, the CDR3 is TGTGCCAGCAGTTTGGACGCAGGGAGGGCTAACTATGGCTACACCTTC.

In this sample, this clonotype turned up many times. CDR3 nucleotides: TGTGCCAGCAGTTACCGCTCTGAAGCTTTCTTT. It codes for CASSYRSEAFF. The chain is built from TRBV6-2 or TRBV6-3 and TRBJ1-1; D is uncertain. CDR1 MNHEY and CDR2 SVGEGT come from the germline V gene. This CDR3 has 11 amino acids. Trimming pared 2 bases from V and 6 bases from J, leaving 4 bases between.

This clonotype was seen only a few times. The CDR3 sequence is CASTSRAAAYEQYF. CDR3 bases: TGTGCCAGCACATCCAGGGCAGCAGCCTACGAGCAGTACTTC. The J gene is TRBJ2-7, the V gene TRBV13; maybe TRBD1 (5 bases). The CDR3 has 14 residues. Germline-derived CDR1 and CDR2 are PRHDT and FYEKMQ (reference sequence). Trimming took off 7 bases at V and 2 bases at J, with 15 bases between the two ends.